Described below is a single T cell receptor beta chain sequence and its context. Regarding time point: recipient sample about 28 days before transplant, after cytoreduction. The sample is drawn from a study of T cell clonotyping in hematopoietic cell transplantation. Clones were read by immunoSEQ multiplex PCR, and TCRdb kept only the in-frame ones, dropping some. Of fewer than 20,000 clones listed, roughly 83% are singletons. Trimming shortened V by 2 bases and J by 7 bases, and 12 bases separated the two germline ends. The CDR3 covers 14 residues. CDR1 and CDR2 from the germline V gene are LNHDA and SQIVND (reference sequence).

J is TRBJ2-1 and V is TRBV19; D tentatively reads TRBD1 or TRBD2 (6 bases each). Sequencing used peripheral blood mononuclear cells, obtained before stem cell transplant. The sequence derives from a man aged 45-65 years with acute myeloid leukemia. Some clones in this sample may be carry-over from other donors' samples. The CDR3 loop reads CASSISGARNEQFF. CDR3 bases: TGTGCCAGTAGTATATCGGGGGCCAGGAATGAGCAGTTCTTC.